The 28 T cell receptor beta chains reported below all come from one sample, sequenced in a study of T-cell memory formation after mild COVID-19 (dated by TCRdb to the early 2020s). Library generation was performed with 5' RACE. The run used an Illumina NovaSeq 6000. The public sequencing data were trimmed at Q25 with fastp and processed into clonotypes with MiXCR by TCRdb, which kept only in-frame beta chains. Entries are consolidated by CDR3 protein sequence, retaining the most common genes and DNA. The sample table records some 450,000 distinct CDR3 sequences; 15% to 20% of these occur just once. Roughly a fifth of the sample is taken by the ten largest. Sequencing input: PBMCs or a T cell subset sorted from them (not recorded which). These TCRs come from a young man who had mild COVID-19 (a few samples of this study predate the infection). The sample titles of this study are shuffled in the database, so cell type and time point are left out; the donor was told from shared clones.

This clonotype was detected ten times or more. This rearrangement joins TRBV29-1 to TRBJ1-1, with D maybe TRBD1 (5 bases). Germline CDR1 SQVTM, CDR2 ANQGSEA. V gave up 7 bases and J gave up 5 bases, with 14 bases separating them. The CDR3 is made up of 12 amino acids. CDR3 sequence: CSANGARTEAFF. DNA of the CDR3: TGCAGCGCAAACGGGGCTAGGACTGAAGCTTTCTTT.

The chain links TRBV5-1 to TRBJ2-5; D unresolved. The V and J ends lost 4 bases and 2 bases respectively, with 6 bases between them. Germline values: CDR1 SGHRS, CDR2 YFSETQ. The CDR3 has 12 residues. CDR3 coding DNA: TGCGCCAGCAGCACACATCAAGAGACCCAGTACTTC. Translated: CASSTHQETQYF.

This clonotype was seen ten or more times. The chain has TRBV3-1 and TRBJ1-6; D unclear. The CDR3 runs to 14 residues. Germline-derived CDR1 and CDR2 are LGHDT and YNNKEL (reference sequence). Deletions cut 4 bases from V and 0 bases from J, with 4 bases between. The CDR3 loop reads CASSPSSYNSPLHF. For the CDR3, the DNA is TGTGCCAGCAGCCCTAGCTCCTATAATTCACCCCTCCACTTT.

This clonotype turned up a few times. The chain links TRBV2 to TRBJ1-3; D unclear. Germline V gene lookup returns CDR1 SNHLY and CDR2 FYNNEI. Trimming shortened V by 2 bases and J by 4 bases, and 9 bases separated the two germline ends. The length of the CDR3 is 14 residues. The CDR3 bases are TGTGCCAGCAGTGAACCCAGGTCAGGAAACACCATATATTTT. Translating it yields CASSEPRSGNTIYF.

The rearrangement uses TRBV25-1 and TRBJ2-3; weak D call: TRBD1 (6 bases). The CDR3 extends over 16 amino acids. V lost 6 bases and J lost 0, with 16 bases in between. The germline gives CDR1 MGHDK, CDR2 SYGVNS. The CDR3 DNA is TGTGCCAGCAGGGGGATCGACAGGCGGAGCACAGATACGCAGTATTTT. This encodes CASRGIDRRSTDTQYF.

This clonotype was observed a few times. This chain connects TRBV5-1 to TRBJ2-3, with unresolved D. The CDR3 runs 16 residues. CDR1 is SGHRS, CDR2 YFSETQ, per germline. Trimming removed 2 bases from V and 5 bases from J, with 18 bases in between. CDR3 sequence: CASSFPGSPKEDTQYF. In DNA, the CDR3 is TGCGCCAGCAGCTTTCCTGGATCGCCAAAGGAAGATACGCAGTATTTT.

This clonotype was detected many times. The rearrangement links TRBV7-2 to TRBJ2-7; D is possibly TRBD2 (5 bases). Germline values: CDR1 SGHTA, CDR2 FQGNSA. V was pared by 2 bases and J by 6 bases, with 11 bases between. This CDR3 has 13 amino acids. The CDR3 here is CASSLFRRGEQYF. As DNA, the CDR3 is TGTGCCAGCAGCTTATTCCGACGGGGCGAGCAGTACTTC.

This sequence joins TRBV7-2 and TRBJ2-3; D is unclear. The germline gives CDR1 SGHTA, CDR2 FQGNSA. There are 14 residues in the CDR3. Trimming stripped 0 bases from V and 6 bases from J, with 10 bases between. The CDR3 loop reads CASSLAVGWDTQYF. The CDR3 DNA is TGTGCCAGCAGCTTAGCGGTGGGGTGGGATACGCAGTATTTT.

V and J are TRBV27 and TRBJ2-5; 13 nucleotides align to TRBD2. This CDR3 has 18 residues. V lost 5 bases, J lost 2 bases, and 11 bases stayed unmatched. Germline-derived CDR1 and CDR2 are MNHEY and SMNVEV (reference sequence). CDR3 region: CASSLRLAGGRRQETQYF. In DNA form, the CDR3 reads TGTGCCAGCAGTCTCCGACTAGCGGGGGGTCGCCGGCAAGAGACCCAGTACTTC.

V is TRBV6-2 or TRBV6-3 and J is TRBJ2-7; possible D gene TRBD2, 5 bases. Germline V gives CDR1 MNHEY, CDR2 SVGEGT. This CDR3 comprises 15 residues. With 8 bases removed from V and 5 bases from J, the gap between germline ends came to 22 bases. CDR3 in DNA: TGTGCCAGCCGGATGACCGAGGAGGTTGCCCACGAGCAGTACGTC. Translated: CASRMTEEVAHEQYV.

This clonotype was counted only a few times. V gene TRBV20-1 combines with J gene TRBJ1-4; D remains ambiguous. The germline CDR1 and CDR2 sequences are DFQATT and SNEGSKA (reference sequence). Between the trimmed V and J ends, which lost 3 bases and 0 bases, there was a span of 5 bases. The CDR3 has 13 residues. The CDR3 spells CSASASTNEKLFF. DNA for the CDR3: TGCAGTGCTAGTGCGTCAACTAATGAAAAACTGTTTTTT.

This clonotype was counted a few times. The chain uses TRBV7-9 and TRBJ2-1, with D possibly being TRBD1 or TRBD2 (6 bases each). The V and J ends lost 0 bases and 0 bases respectively, with 21 bases between them. This CDR3 spans 20 amino acids. CDR1 is SEHNR, CDR2 FQNEAQ, per germline (reference sequence). The chain's CDR3 is CASSLARLGGGPSSYNEQFF. The CDR3 DNA follows: TGTGCCAGCAGCTTAGCGAGATTGGGGGGCGGGCCAAGCTCCTACAATGAGCAGTTCTTC.

This clonotype was counted between two and nine times. The chain joins TRBV6-6 to TRBJ1-1, with TRBD1 matching over 9 bases. The germline V gene encodes CDR1 MNHNY and CDR2 SVGAGI (reference sequence). This CDR3 is 15 amino acids long. V dropped 5 bases and J dropped 2; count of bases not matched to a gene: 6. The CDR3 bases are TGTGCCAGCAGTAAGCCGGGACAGGGTAACACTGAAGCTTTCTTT. It translates to CASSKPGQGNTEAFF.

This clonotype was counted only a few times. J is TRBJ1-5 and V is TRBV10-2; 10 bases agree with TRBD1. Germline CDR1 reads WSHSY; CDR2 reads SAAADI. Unmatched junction bases numbered 2, after V lost 8 bases and J lost 7 bases. The length of the CDR3 is 12 residues. The DNA for the CDR3 is TGCGCCAGCGGACAGGGGGGCCAGCCCCAGCATTTT. It translates to CASGQGGQPQHF.

This clonotype was counted only a few times. This chain links TRBV25-1 with TRBJ1-1; D remains unclear. Germline V CDR1 and CDR2: MGHDK, SYGVNS. Trimming cost V 4 bases and J 7 bases, with 13 bases left between them. The CDR3 is 13 residues long. The CDR3: CASSGAGKNEAFF. Written as DNA, the CDR3 is TGTGCCAGCAGTGGGGCAGGAAAGAATGAAGCTTTCTTT.

The gene calls are TRBV25-1 and TRBJ1-1, with 7 bases that match TRBD1. Germline V CDR1 and CDR2: MGHDK, SYGVNS. The CDR3 sequence is 15 residues long. Unmatched junction bases numbered 8, after V lost 6 bases and J lost 1 base. CDR3 region: CASSSTGVGNTEAFF. The CDR3 DNA is TGTGCCAGCAGCAGTACAGGGGTGGGGAACACTGAAGCTTTCTTT. The full variable domain, with the rest looked up from reference TRBV25-1 and TRBJ1-1, is EADIYQTPRYLVIGTGKKITLECSQTMGHDKMYWYQQDPGMELHLIHYSYGVNSTEKGDLSSESTVSRIRTEHFPLTLESARPSHTSQYLCASSSTGVGNTEAFFGQGTRLTVV.

This clonotype was detected a few times. The chain uses TRBV6-2 or TRBV6-3 and TRBJ1-1; 10 nucleotides line up with TRBD1. Germline values: CDR1 MNHEY, CDR2 SVGEGT. The J segment lost 1 base and the V segment lost 0 bases, leaving 2 bases of the junction unmatched. The CDR3 has 16 residues. Here the CDR3 DNA reads TGTGCCAGCAGTTACTCGGGACAGGGGTGGAACACTGAAGCTTTCTTT. Encoded protein: CASSYSGQGWNTEAFF.

V gene TRBV4-2 combines with J gene TRBJ2-1; D might be TRBD1 (6 bases). Trimming removed 0 bases at V and 14 bases at J, with 11 bases between. Germline V gene data show CDR1 as LGHNA and CDR2 as YNFKEQ. CDR3 length: 12 residues. The CDR3 is CASSQDRGQKFF. In DNA, the CDR3 is TGTGCCAGCAGCCAAGATCGTGGACAGAAGTTCTTC.

The chain carries TRBV7-9 and TRBJ2-1; D remains unclear. Germline assignment: CDR1 SEHNR and CDR2 FQNEAQ (reference sequence). The CDR3 has 12 residues. V dropped 5 bases and J dropped 9 bases, with 11 bases sitting between them. For the CDR3, the DNA is TGTGCCAGCAGCCCGGCCCCAGGTGAGCAGTTCTTC. It codes for CASSPAPGEQFF.

The chain couples TRBV6-2 or TRBV6-3 to TRBJ1-6; D remains unclear. The V gene's germline CDR1 is MNHEY and CDR2 SVGEGT. The CDR3 length is 14 residues. With 3 bases removed from V and 6 bases from J, the gap between germline ends came to 9 bases. The CDR3 reads CASSYPAANSPLHF. Written as DNA, the CDR3 is TGTGCCAGCAGTTATCCGGCGGCTAATTCACCCCTCCACTTT.

The table lists this clonotype with a few counts. The chain joins TRBV11-2 to TRBJ2-1, with D unresolved. The CDR3 runs 13 residues. Germline-derived CDR1 and CDR2 are SGHAT and FQNNGV. The V gene lost 3 bases and the J gene lost 12 bases, with 15 bases spanning the gap. The CDR3 DNA is TGTGCCAGCAGCTTTTTTGGGCCTAAGACGCAGTTCTTC. As protein: CASSFFGPKTQFF.

Ten or more counts support this clonotype. The V call is TRBV6-2 or TRBV6-3, the J call TRBJ2-5; D is perhaps TRBD2 (5 bases). The germline CDR1 and CDR2 sequences are MNHEY and SVGEGT. V was clipped by 6 bases and J by 5 bases, with 13 bases between them. The CDR3 is made up of 13 amino acids. CDR3 region: CASRPWTEETQYF. For the CDR3, the DNA is TGTGCCAGCAGACCGTGGACTGAGGAGACCCAGTACTTC.

This clonotype was counted only a few times. This chain joins TRBV15 and TRBJ2-3, with D maybe TRBD2 (6 bases). Germline V lookup: CDR1 LNHNV, CDR2 YYDKDF (reference sequence). V was shortened by 1 base and J by 3 bases, with 8 bases between the two germline ends. The CDR3 has 14 residues. The DNA of the CDR3 is TGTGCCACCAGCAGAGTACGGGGGACAGATACGCAGTATTTT. This gives the protein CATSRVRGTDTQYF.

This chain joins TRBV29-1 and TRBJ1-1; D is unclear. Trimming removed 8 bases at V and 1 base at J, with 11 bases between. CDR1 is SQVTM and CDR2 is ANQGSEA in the germline V gene. The CDR3 is 12 residues long. The CDR3 DNA is TGCAGCTCGGTGCAACAGAACACTGAAGCTTTCTTT. This translates into CSSVQQNTEAFF.

The J gene is TRBJ2-3, the V gene TRBV9, with a possible D match to TRBD2 (7 bases). Germline CDR1 is SGDLS and CDR2 is YYNGEE. Trimming pared 0 bases from V and 4 bases from J, leaving 9 bases between. This CDR3 is built from 14 residues. CDR3 protein: CASSVVGGADTQYF. The CDR3 DNA reads as TGTGCCAGCAGCGTAGTAGGGGGGGCAGATACGCAGTATTTT.

This chain links TRBV21-1 with TRBJ1-2; TRBD1, as called in the table, went unchecked against the DNA. TRBV21-1 is annotated as a pseudogene. The CDR3 sequence is 14 residues long. CDR3 DNA: TGTGCCAGCAGCCCCACAGGGGGCGTCTATGGCTACACCTTC. Translation: CASSPTGGVYGYTF.

The chain couples TRBV4-2 to TRBJ2-1; D unresolved. Deletions cut 0 bases from V and 0 bases from J, with 3 bases between. CDR3 length: 14 amino acids. Germline V gives CDR1 LGHNA, CDR2 YNFKEQ. The CDR3 coding sequence is TGTGCCAGCAGCCAAGATTTCTCCTACAATGAGCAGTTCTTC. Residues: CASSQDFSYNEQFF.

This clonotype was detected ten times or more. V and J are TRBV12-3 or TRBV12-4 and TRBJ2-2; 7 bases are shared with TRBD1. The CDR3 loop spans 13 amino acids. After removal of 6 bases from V and 5 bases from J, the junction contained 3 bases not matched to a gene. CDR3: CASSYRGTGELFF. The CDR3 nucleotides are TGTGCCAGCAGCTACAGGGGAACCGGGGAGCTGTTTTTT.